The rows below give T cell receptor beta chains drawn from one sample of a study of human T cells and chemical hapten exposure. One entry per CDR3 protein, called by TCRdb with MiXCR from the RACE reads. The sample records about 180,000 distinct CDR3 sequences, almost 30% being singletons. The starting material was whole blood, obtained in connection with sensitization to the hapten diphenylcyclopropenone (DPC). The source is a woman in her thirties with alopecia areata. Some clones in this sample may be carry-over from other donors' samples. Each CDR3 is given with its conserved first and last residue. The D gene is left open where the match is weak. Expanded clones get a size class; other rows say once, few or many, or leave the size out.

v_call	clone_size	j_call	cdr3_length	d_call	cdr3_aa	cdr3_nt
TRBV7-2	-	TRBJ2-1	13	-	CASSLTRLNEQFF	TGTGCCAGCAGCCTGACTCGCCTGAACGAGCAGTTCTTC
TRBV2	-	TRBJ1-1	16	TRBD1	CASSRGTGGAMTEAFF	TGTGCCAGCAGCAGGGGGACAGGGGGCGCAATGACTGAAGCTTTCTTT
TRBV7-9	few	TRBJ2-7	14	-	CASSQNRGTYEQYF	TGTGCCAGCAGCCAAAACCGGGGTACCTACGAGCAGTACTTC
TRBV28	-	TRBJ2-3	15	-	CASSSAGRNADTQYF	TGTGCCAGCAGTTCCGCAGGGAGGAATGCAGATACGCAGTATTTT
TRBV20-1	-	TRBJ2-5	14	TRBD2	CSASGGSKWETQYF	TGCAGTGCTTCGGGGGGGAGCAAGTGGGAGACCCAGTACTTC
TRBV29-1	-	TRBJ2-1	15	TRBD2	CSVPPLAGVINEQFF	TGCAGCGTGCCGCCCCTAGCGGGGGTAATCAATGAGCAGTTCTTC
TRBV18	few	TRBJ2-7	15	-	CASSPPGGIGYEQYF	TGTGCCAGCTCACCACCAGGCGGGATTGGTTACGAGCAGTACTTC
TRBV28	few	TRBJ2-7	11	-	CASKYSDEQYF	TGTGCCAGCAAGTACAGTGACGAGCAGTACTTC
TRBV20-1	-	TRBJ2-3	13	-	CSARWDRQDTQYF	TGCAGTGCTAGATGGGACCGCCAAGATACGCAGTATTTT
TRBV20-1	-	TRBJ2-1	10	-	CSATWNEQFF	TGCAGTGCTACATGGAATGAGCAGTTCTTC
TRBV6-5	few	TRBJ2-1	11	-	CATKAVNEQFF	TGTGCCACAAAAGCGGTCAATGAGCAGTTCTTC
TRBV6-2/TRBV6-3	-	TRBJ2-2	13	-	CASSAGTTGELFF	TGTGCCAGCAGTGCGGGAACCACCGGGGAGCTGTTTTTT
TRBV29-1	-	TRBJ2-7	14	-	CSVDLTGTASEQYF	TGCAGCGTTGACCTCACTGGGACTGCGTCCGAGCAGTACTTC
TRBV6-1	-	TRBJ1-5	15	-	CASRVDRSSNQPQHF	TGTGCCAGCAGGGTAGACAGGAGTAGCAATCAGCCCCAGCATTTT
TRBV28	few	TRBJ1-1	16	-	CASSPRDWGLNTEAFF	TGTGCCAGCAGTCCACGAGATTGGGGATTGAACACTGAAGCTTTCTTT